Included here is one T cell receptor beta chain sequence, with context. The sample originates from a study of blood T cell repertoires in COVID-19. The overall study: Specimens from acute and convalescent COVID-19 originated in the United States, Italy and Spain. Nucleic acid was either cDNA or gDNA, and it came from T cells, B-cell-depleted T cells, or PBMCs.

Authors' methods: Amplification of reference gene primers was used by the study to estimate nucleated cell counts. Using immunoSEQ multiplex PCR, the repertoire was profiled, and TCRdb retains in-frame clones only, with some absent. V and J calls and clone size come straight from that table; D and trimming were deduced from the DNA. The sample lists approximately 74,000 clones, 85% to 95% occurring once. The clonotype was recovered from a woman in her sixties with active COVID-19. The sample was peripheral blood.

The CDR3 region has the DNA TGTGCCAGCAGTGACGGGTATCCAGGGTCTGAAGCTTTCTTT. Its translation is CASSDGYPGSEAFF. The rearrangement joins TRBV6-1 to TRBJ1-1, with D perhaps matching TRBD1 (5 bases). CDR1 and CDR2 from the germline V gene are MNHNS and SASEGT. Trimming took 3 bases from V and 6 from J, leaving 14 bases between them. CDR3 length: 14 amino acids.